This TCR beta chain emerged from a study of shared clonotypes between healthy human individuals. CDR3 size: 15 residues. The germline CDR1 and CDR2 sequences are MNHNS and SASEGT. V lost 6 bases and J 0 bases, leaving 11 bases between the germline ends. Sequencing was performed with immunoSEQ multiplex PCR; in TCRdb, only in-frame clones are kept and a portion is missing. The table records about 700,000 clones, approximately 74% of them present only once. Sequencing input: memory CD4+ T cells sorted from blood. Stated subset: CD45RA-negative fraction. The sequence derives from a woman in her twenties or thirties in good health. The chain recombines TRBV6-1 with TRBJ2-2, with a weak D call TRBD1 (5 bases). The CDR3 is CASSPIGANTGELFF. CDR3 sequence (DNA): TGTGCCAGCAGCCCTATAGGGGCGAACACCGGGGAGCTGTTTTTT.